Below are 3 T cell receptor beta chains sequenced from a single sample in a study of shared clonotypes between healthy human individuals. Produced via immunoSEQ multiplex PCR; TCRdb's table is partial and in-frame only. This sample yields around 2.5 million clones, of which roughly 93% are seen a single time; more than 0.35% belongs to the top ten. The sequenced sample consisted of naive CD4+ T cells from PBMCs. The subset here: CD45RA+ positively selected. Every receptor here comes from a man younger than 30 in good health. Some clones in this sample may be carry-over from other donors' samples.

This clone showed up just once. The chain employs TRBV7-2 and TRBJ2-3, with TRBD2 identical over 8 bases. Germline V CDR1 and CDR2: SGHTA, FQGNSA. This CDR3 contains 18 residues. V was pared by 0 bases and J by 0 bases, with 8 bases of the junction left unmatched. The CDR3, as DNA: TGTGCCAGCAGCTTAGCGCGTGGCGCTAGCGGGAGCACAGATACGCAGTATTTT. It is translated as CASSLARGASGSTDTQYF.

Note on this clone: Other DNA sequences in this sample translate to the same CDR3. This CDR3 reads CASSPTTVTGELFF. CDR3 nucleotide sequence: TGTGCCAGCTCACCTACTACGGTCACCGGGGAGCTGTTTTTT. The V gene is TRBV18, the J gene TRBJ2-2; D unclear. The CDR3 length is 14 residues. CDR1 KGHSH and CDR2 LQKENI come from the germline V gene. V lost 3 bases and J 4 bases, leaving 9 bases between the germline ends.

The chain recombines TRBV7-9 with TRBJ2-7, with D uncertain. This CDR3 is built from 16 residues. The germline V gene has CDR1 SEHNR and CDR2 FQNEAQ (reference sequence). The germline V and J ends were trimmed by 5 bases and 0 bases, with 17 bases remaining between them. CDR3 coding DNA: TGTGCCAGCAGCCGAATGTGGGTAGGAGCCTCCTACGAGCAGTACTTC. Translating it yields CASSRMWVGASYEQYF.